A single sample is the source of the 11 T cell receptor beta chains below, sequenced in a study of blood T cells in healthy people across ages. It was with a sample-barcoded 5' primer and a J-beta primer mix that a second PCR of roughly 7 to 11 cycles was run. TCRdb recomputed calls from the 5' RACE reads with MiXCR, one row per CDR3 protein. The repertoire includes hundreds of thousands of distinct CDR3 sequences, roughly half of them detected once, and roughly 13% sits in the top ten. Sequenced: blood. Every receptor here comes from a woman of 80 years or more in good health.

This clonotype has ten or more counts. The rearrangement uses TRBV7-8 and TRBJ2-3; 7 nucleotides agree with TRBD1. The CDR3 is 16 amino acids. Per the germline V gene, CDR1 is SGHVS and CDR2 is FQNEAQ. The ends lost 3 bases at V and 1 base at J; junction bases unmatched: 7. CDR3 nucleotides: TGTGCCAGCAGCTTGACGACAGGGTCGGGCACAGATACGCAGTATTTT. As protein: CASSLTTGSGTDTQYF.

The count of this clonotype is one. An end of the junction does not agree with germline; a read error may underlie this. J is TRBJ1-1 and V is TRBV3-1; D is ambiguous. CDR1 LGHDT and CDR2 YNNKEL come from the germline V gene (reference sequence). This CDR3 contains 13 residues. The CDR3 DNA follows: TGTGACAGCAGCCAAGACGGTCCGTCACTGGCTTTCTTT. It translates to CDSSQDGPSLAFF.

This chain connects TRBV4-1 to TRBJ2-1; TRBD2 agrees at 12 bases. Per germline, CDR1 MGHRA and CDR2 YSYEKL. Germline trimming cut 0 bases from V and 0 bases from J; bases unmatched to any gene: 6. The length of the CDR3 is 19 residues. This chain's CDR3 is CASSQELAGGLRSYNEQFF. Written as DNA, the CDR3 is TGCGCCAGCAGCCAAGAACTAGCGGGGGGCTTACGCTCCTACAATGAGCAGTTCTTC.

This clonotype was seen only a few times. The chain carries TRBV2 and TRBJ2-7, with 7 bases aligning to TRBD2. Germline CDR1 is SNHLY and CDR2 is FYNNEI. The CDR3 spans 14 residues. V dropped 3 bases and J dropped 5; count of bases not matched to a gene: 7. CDR3 in DNA: TGTGCCAGCAGTGACAGCGGGATTATCGACGAGCAGTACTTC. It is translated as CASSDSGIIDEQYF. Full variable domain (remainder filled in from reference TRBV2 and TRBJ2-7): EPEVTQTPSHQVTQMGQEVILRCVPISNHLYFYWYRQILGQKVEFLVSFYNNEISEKSEIFDDQFSVERPDGSNFTLKIRSTKLEDSAMYFCASSDSGIIDEQYFGPGTRLTVT.

The CDR3 loop is CASSLTGAASYNEQFF. The CDR3 DNA reads as TGTGCCAGCAGTTTGACAGGGGCAGCCTCCTACAATGAGCAGTTCTTC. The chain is built from TRBV12-3 or TRBV12-4 and TRBJ2-1; 8 nucleotides match TRBD1. Trimming took 3 bases from V and 0 from J; bases not matched to a gene: 4. This CDR3 comprises 16 residues.

With regard to this clonotype: Germline and junction disagree at one end, which may indicate a read error. The chain links TRBV20-1 to TRBJ1-1; the D gene is possibly TRBD1 (6 bases). CDR3 size: 13 residues. Germline CDR1 reads DFQATT; CDR2 reads SNEGSKA (reference sequence). CDR3 in DNA: TGCGGTGCCCTAGGACAGTTGAACACTGAAGCTTTCTTT. Its translation is CGALGQLNTEAFF.

This clonotype was observed at least ten times. This chain links TRBV4-1 with TRBJ2-3, with D maybe TRBD2 (5 bases). This CDR3 is 15 amino acids long. The V end was cut by 4 bases, the J end by 5 bases, with 16 bases between. The germline V gene has CDR1 MGHRA and CDR2 YSYEKL. The CDR3 spells CASSLPGSRVDTQYF. CDR3 in DNA: TGCGCCAGCAGCCTCCCGGGGTCCCGGGTAGATACGCAGTATTTT.

The V gene is TRBV12-3 or TRBV12-4, the J gene TRBJ2-7; D might be TRBD1 (6 bases). The CDR3 has 12 residues. Trimming took off 6 bases at V and 11 bases at J, with 17 bases between the two ends. The CDR3 DNA reads as TGTGCCAGCAGGAGCCTGACAGGAGTTGAGTACTTC. Protein: CASRSLTGVEYF.

This clonotype was counted many times. This chain joins TRBV6-2 or TRBV6-3 and TRBJ2-1, with D unresolved. Trimming stripped 3 bases from V and 0 bases from J, with 9 bases between. CDR1 and CDR2 from the germline V gene are MNHEY and SVGEGT. This CDR3 comprises 15 residues. CDR3 DNA sequence: TGTGCCAGCAGTTATGAGCAGTTCTCCTACAATGAGCAGTTCTTC. Translating gives CASSYEQFSYNEQFF.

This rearrangement joins TRBV27 to TRBJ2-7, with 7 bases matching TRBD2. Near its end, the DNA agrees better with TRBJ2-5, so the J call may be wrong. The CDR3 is 16 amino acids. Germline CDR1 is MNHEY and CDR2 is SMNVEV (reference sequence). CDR3 coding DNA: TGTGCCAGCAGTTTATCAGGGCGAGCGGGGCTGGAGACCCAGTACTTC. Translation: CASSLSGRAGLETQYF.

The chain recombines TRBV28 with TRBJ2-1; 11 bases line up with TRBD1. Germline CDR1 MDHEN, CDR2 SYDVKM. The CDR3 totals 16 residues. The J segment lost 12 bases and the V segment lost 6 bases, leaving 16 bases of the junction unmatched. Here the CDR3 reads CASRTRGQGEKLGQFF. The CDR3 region has the DNA TGTGCCAGCAGAACCCGGGGACAGGGGGAGAAGCTGGGGCAGTTCTTC.